A single sample gave rise to the 29 T cell receptor beta chains below, sequenced in a study of human T cells and chemical hapten exposure. Each CDR3 protein is one row after TCRdb ran MiXCR on the RACE reads. The sample consists of under 65,000 distinct CDR3 sequences, about a tenth of them appearing once. This sample's time point: pre-sensitization, week 0. The treatment here: therapeutic diphenylcyclopropenone sensitization with weekly scalp DPC. This sample comprised whole blood, obtained in connection with sensitization to the hapten diphenylcyclopropenone (DPC). These TCRs come from a woman aged 40 to 55 with alopecia areata. Some clones in this sample may be carry-over from other donors' samples.

The chain joins TRBV2 to TRBJ1-1; D perhaps matches TRBD1 (5 bases). Trimming took off 0 bases at V and 6 bases at J, with 11 bases between the two ends. Germline CDR1 reads SNHLY; CDR2 reads FYNNEI. The CDR3 is 14 amino acids. The CDR3 DNA reads as TGTGCCAGCAGTGAAGCAAGGGGCAGCCCTGAAGCTTTCTTT. Translation: CASSEARGSPEAFF. Using reference TRBV2 and TRBJ1-1 for the parts outside the CDR3, the full variable domain is EPEVTQTPSHQVTQMGQEVILRCVPISNHLYFYWYRQILGQKVEFLVSFYNNEISEKSEIFDDQFSVERPDGSNFTLKIRSTKLEDSAMYFCASSEARGSPEAFFGQGTRLTVV.

This clonotype showed up many times. The V and J genes are TRBV2 and TRBJ1-1; D unclear. The CDR3 runs to 11 residues. Germline assignment: CDR1 SNHLY and CDR2 FYNNEI. V was trimmed by 6 bases and J by 4 bases, leaving 6 bases between them. CDR3 bases: TGTGCCAGCAGCCCTATCACTGAAGCTTTCTTT. The encoded protein is CASSPITEAFF. Variable domain in full (rest from reference TRBV2 and TRBJ1-1): EPEVTQTPSHQVTQMGQEVILRCVPISNHLYFYWYRQILGQKVEFLVSFYNNEISEKSEIFDDQFSVERPDGSNFTLKIRSTKLEDSAMYFCASSPITEAFFGQGTRLTVV.

This clonotype was seen more than once but under ten times. The rearrangement links TRBV20-1 to TRBJ2-1; 12 bases line up with TRBD2. CDR3 length: 15 amino acids. CDR1 and CDR2 (germline): DFQATT, SNEGSKA (reference sequence). Trimming took 0 bases from V and 8 from J; bases not matched to a gene: 5. CDR3 region: CSARDWLAGGHEQFF. CDR3 in DNA: TGCAGTGCTAGAGATTGGCTAGCGGGGGGGCATGAGCAGTTCTTC.

This chain joins TRBV12-3 or TRBV12-4 and TRBJ1-3; D is unclear. The germline V and J ends were trimmed by 7 bases and 0 bases, with 10 bases remaining between them. The CDR3 loop spans 14 amino acids. The CDR3 DNA reads as TGTGCCAGCAAGCTCTCTAGCTCTGGAAACACCATATATTTT. Its protein is CASKLSSSGNTIYF.

V gene TRBV25-1 combines with J gene TRBJ2-1; 8 bases map to TRBD2. Per germline, CDR1 MGHDK and CDR2 SYGVNS. The CDR3 covers 15 residues. V trimming: 3 bases; J trimming: 2 bases; junction bases outside the gene matches: 3. The CDR3 coding sequence is TGTGCCAGCAGTGAGGCGGGGGGCACCTACAATGAGCAGTTCTTC. Protein: CASSEAGGTYNEQFF.

Comments on this clonotype: A junction end diverges from the germline sequence, so it may reflect a read error. The chain links TRBV28 to TRBJ2-2, with 8 bases that match TRBD2. The CDR3 has 15 residues. Germline CDR1 is MDHEN and CDR2 is SYDVKM. CDR3 in amino acids: CVSSSGGEGTGELFF. The CDR3, as DNA: TGTGTCAGCAGCAGCGGGGGAGAGGGCACCGGGGAGCTGTTTTTT.

This clonotype was counted many times. V gene TRBV20-1 combines with J gene TRBJ1-2; D is unresolved. Trimming pared 3 bases from V and 3 bases from J, leaving 8 bases between. Germline V gene sequence: CDR1 DFQATT, CDR2 SNEGSKA (reference sequence). The length of the CDR3 is 12 residues. CDR3 protein: CSASDTYYGYTF. The CDR3 DNA sequence: TGCAGTGCTAGTGACACCTACTATGGCTACACCTTC.

The gene calls are TRBV29-1 and TRBJ1-2; perhaps TRBD1 as D (6 bases). The V end lost 2 bases, the J end lost 6 bases, and 19 bases lay between the germline ends. Per germline, CDR1 SQVTM and CDR2 ANQGSEA. The CDR3 runs 15 residues. CDR3: CSVESWGGHPDGYTF. CDR3 DNA: TGCAGCGTTGAAAGCTGGGGGGGACACCCCGATGGCTACACCTTC.

J is TRBJ2-1 and V is TRBV7-2, with TRBD2 identical over 8 bases. In germline, CDR1 is SGHTA, CDR2 FQGNSA. The CDR3 sequence is 16 residues long. Trimming cost V 2 bases and J 3 bases; bases outside gene matches: 6. CDR3 sequence: CASSLRVTSVYNEQFF. CDR3 DNA: TGTGCCAGCAGCTTACGGGTGACTAGCGTCTACAATGAGCAGTTCTTC.

V and J are TRBV18 and TRBJ1-4; 7 bases align to TRBD1. The junction had 3 bases not matched to a gene; V was cut back by 3 bases and J by 11 bases. Germline V CDR1 and CDR2: KGHSH, LQKENI. This CDR3 region has 12 residues. The CDR3 nucleotides read TGTGCCAGCTCACCCCAGGGGGACAAACTGTTTTTT. Its translation is CASSPQGDKLFF.

This clonotype was observed a handful of times. V usage is TRBV5-1 and J usage is TRBJ2-1, with TRBD2 matching over 12 bases. The CDR3 length is 16 residues. V lost 2 bases to trimming and J lost 2 bases; unmatched junction nucleotides: 2. Germline V gene lookup returns CDR1 SGHRS and CDR2 YFSETQ. CDR3 protein: CASSFPSGGAYNEQFF. CDR3 DNA: TGCGCCAGCAGCTTCCCTAGCGGGGGGGCCTACAATGAGCAGTTCTTC.

This clonotype was picked up many times. This rearrangement joins TRBV7-3 to TRBJ1-1; tentatively, D is TRBD1 (5 bases). Germline V CDR1 and CDR2: SGHTA, FQGTGA. The CDR3 has 14 residues. Trimming removed 1 base at V and 0 bases at J, with 6 bases between. The CDR3, as DNA: TGTGCCAGCAGCTTAAGCAGGGTGAACACTGAAGCTTTCTTT. The encoded protein is CASSLSRVNTEAFF. The whole variable domain, filled in from reference TRBV7-3 and TRBJ1-1, reads GAGVSQTPSNKVTEKGKYVELRCDPISGHTALYWYRQSLGQGPEFLIYFQGTGAADDSGLPNDRFFAVRPEGSVSTLKIQRTERGDSAVYLCASSLSRVNTEAFFGQGTRLTVV.

This clonotype was seen a handful of times. The chain links TRBV27 to TRBJ2-1; 11 positions agree with TRBD2. The CDR3 totals 16 residues. CDR1 is MNHEY, CDR2 SMNVEV, per germline (reference sequence). J was trimmed by 7 bases and V by 3 bases; bases with no gene match: 8. In DNA form, the CDR3 reads TGTGCCAGCAGTTTTGGTAGCGGGGGGGCTTGGAATGAGCAGTTCTTC. This translates into CASSFGSGGAWNEQFF.

Ten or more counts support this clonotype. The chain combines TRBV20-1 with TRBJ2-5; no clear D gene. The CDR3 is made up of 13 amino acids. Trimming removed 6 bases at V and 5 bases at J, with 16 bases between. Germline CDR1 and CDR2: DFQATT and SNEGSKA (reference sequence). This chain's CDR3 is CSAPVLVRETQYF. The CDR3 DNA reads TGCAGTGCCCCAGTGTTGGTACGGGAGACCCAGTACTTC.

This clonotype was observed many times. The chain uses TRBV9 and TRBJ2-1, with 10 bases identical to TRBD2. The CDR3 has 15 residues. Germline-derived CDR1 and CDR2 are SGDLS and YYNGEE. Unmatched junction bases numbered 3, after V lost 1 base and J lost 5 bases. This chain's CDR3 is CASSVLAGADNEQFF. In DNA form, the CDR3 reads TGTGCCAGCAGCGTACTAGCGGGGGCGGACAATGAGCAGTTCTTC.

This clonotype was observed at least ten times. V is TRBV7-6 and J is TRBJ1-1; unclear D gene. Trimming cost V 5 bases and J 1 base, with 11 bases left between them. Germline CDR1 SGHVS, CDR2 FNYEAQ. This CDR3 contains 14 residues. The CDR3, as DNA: TGTGCCAGCAGCCTCCATGGGGAGAACACTGAAGCTTTCTTT. Its protein is CASSLHGENTEAFF.

The chain links TRBV7-8 to TRBJ1-2, with D unresolved. CDR1 SGHVS and CDR2 FQNEAQ come from the germline V gene. V was clipped by 2 bases and J by 5 bases, with 9 bases between them. The CDR3 spans 13 residues. For the CDR3, the DNA is TGTGCCAGCAGCTTATCAAGGAGATATGGCTACACCTTC. It yields the protein CASSLSRRYGYTF.

The sample holds a few counts of this clonotype. The chain links TRBV27 to TRBJ1-1; D not certain. V lost 5 bases and J 0 bases, leaving 7 bases between the germline ends. The CDR3 has 13 residues. The germline gives CDR1 MNHEY, CDR2 SMNVEV (reference sequence). CDR3 in amino acids: CASSGQMNTEAFF. The CDR3, as DNA: TGTGCCAGCAGTGGGCAGATGAACACTGAAGCTTTCTTT.

The gene calls are TRBV7-8 and TRBJ1-6; 7 nucleotides align to TRBD1. V shed 2 bases and J 5 bases; nucleotides not matched to a gene: 6. The length of the CDR3 is 16 residues. The V gene's germline CDR1 is SGHVS and CDR2 FQNEAQ. The CDR3 DNA sequence: TGTGCCAGCAGCTTAACACAGGGGCCTAATAATTCACCCCTCCACTTT. Translated: CASSLTQGPNNSPLHF.

This clonotype was seen repeatedly, ten times or more. The rearrangement joins TRBV28 to TRBJ1-5; 11 bases match TRBD1. Trimming at V came to 6 bases and at J to 7 bases, leaving 8 bases not matched to a gene. This CDR3 is built from 15 residues. CDR1 is MDHEN and CDR2 is SYDVKM in the germline V gene. The CDR3 region is CASSLWTGGEQPQHF. The DNA for the CDR3 is TGTGCCAGCAGCCTCTGGACAGGGGGCGAACAGCCCCAGCATTTT.

At least ten counts were recorded for this clonotype. This chain uses TRBV12-3 or TRBV12-4 with TRBJ1-1; TRBD1 matches 7 bases. With 6 bases clipped from V and 5 bases from J, the junction kept 12 bases outside the gene matches. The CDR3 is 15 amino acids. The CDR3 sequence: CASRGSTGMGTEAFF. The CDR3 nucleotides read TGTGCCAGCAGGGGATCGACAGGGATGGGAACTGAAGCTTTCTTT.

This clonotype was seen repeatedly, ten times or more. This chain links TRBV7-2 with TRBJ1-5; no firm D call. V was clipped by 1 base and J by 0 bases, with 4 bases between them. This CDR3 contains 14 residues. Germline CDR1 SGHTA, CDR2 FQGNSA. The CDR3 here is CASSLVVSNQPQHF. The CDR3, as DNA: TGTGCCAGCAGCTTAGTGGTTAGCAATCAGCCCCAGCATTTT.

This clonotype has ten or more counts. This rearrangement joins TRBV11-2 to TRBJ1-2, with unresolved D. Germline lookup yields CDR1 SGHAT and CDR2 FQNNGV. Trimming took off 1 base at V and 4 bases at J, with 7 bases between the two ends. CDR3 length: 13 residues. Here the CDR3 reads CASSLGSSYGYTF. CDR3 nucleotides: TGTGCCAGCAGCTTAGGGTCCAGCTATGGCTACACCTTC.

This clonotype was counted ten times or more. The chain couples TRBV28 to TRBJ1-5, with TRBD1 matching over 7 bases. This CDR3 has 14 amino acids. V gave up 6 bases and J gave up 3 bases; unmatched junction bases: 5. Germline assignment: CDR1 MDHEN and CDR2 SYDVKM. CDR3 coding DNA: TGTGCCAGCAGCTTAACAGGGGTCAATCAGCCCCAGCATTTT. Translating gives CASSLTGVNQPQHF. The full variable domain, with the rest looked up from reference TRBV28 and TRBJ1-5, is DVKVTQSSRYLVKRTGEKVFLECVQDMDHENMFWYRQDPGLGLRLIYFSYDVKMKEKGDIPEGYSVSREKKERFSLILESASTNQTSMYLCASSLTGVNQPQHFGDGTRLSIL.

This clonotype occurred many times. This chain connects TRBV29-1 to TRBJ1-1; D is unresolved. The V end was cut by 6 bases, the J end by 2 bases, with 7 bases between. The CDR3 is made up of 11 amino acids. Germline assignment: CDR1 SQVTM and CDR2 ANQGSEA. This chain's CDR3 is CSVRVNTEAFF. The CDR3 coding sequence is TGCAGCGTCCGAGTTAACACTGAAGCTTTCTTT.

Many counts were recorded for this clonotype. The rearrangement links TRBV4-1 to TRBJ2-5; 7 positions agree with TRBD1. The CDR3 sequence is 15 residues long. V was clipped by 4 bases and J by 5 bases; unmatched bases: 10. Germline CDR1 reads MGHRA; CDR2 reads YSYEKL. The DNA for the CDR3 is TGCGCCAGCAGCCTTGGTAGGGGGCGAGGTGAGACCCAGTACTTC. Protein product: CASSLGRGRGETQYF.

The sample holds a few counts of this clonotype. The chain is built from TRBV20-1 and TRBJ2-3; D not resolved. CDR1 and CDR2 from the germline V gene are DFQATT and SNEGSKA (reference sequence). Trimming took 6 bases from V and 3 from J, leaving 16 bases between them. The CDR3 runs to 14 residues. CDR3 in DNA: TGCAGTGCGAGGCCGGGTTTTAAAACAGATACGCAGTATTTT. Amino acid sequence: CSARPGFKTDTQYF.

CDR3 sequence (DNA): TGCAGCGGGCAGGGGTACACCGGGGAGCTGTTTTTT. Encoded protein: CSGQGYTGELFF. The chain has TRBV29-1 and TRBJ2-2; D is perhaps TRBD1 (6 bases). Germline V gene sequence: CDR1 SQVTM, CDR2 ANQGSEA. CDR3 length: 12 residues. Trimming pared 7 bases from V and 3 bases from J, leaving 9 bases between.

The chain combines TRBV11-3 with TRBJ2-1, with a weak D call TRBD1 (7 bases). Germline CDR1 reads SGHNT; CDR2 reads YENEEA. Trimming left V 4 bases short and J 0 bases short, with 13 bases between. CDR3 size: 16 residues. CDR3 DNA sequence: TGTGCCAGCAGCTCTCAGGGGGGAAGCTCCTACAATGAGCAGTTCTTC. Translating gives CASSSQGGSSYNEQFF. Full variable domain (missing parts from reference TRBV11-3 and TRBJ2-1): EAGVVQSPRYKIIEKKQPVAFWCNPISGHNTLYWYLQNLGQGPELLIRYENEEAVDDSQLPKDRFSAERLKGVDSTLKIQPAELGDSAVYLCASSSQGGSSYNEQFFGPGTRLTVL.